This T cell receptor beta chain was recorded in a study of T cell changes during pregnancy in multiple sclerosis. Clones were sequenced by immunoSEQ multiplex PCR, and TCRdb holds only the in-frame ones, with some missing. The sample lists tens of thousands of clones; around 96% were seen once. In regard to this clone: Mismatch with germline at one junction end may stem from a read error.

This receptor was taken from a female donor with multiple sclerosis, enrolled in a pregnancy study. The sample consisted of CD8+ T cells from peripheral blood mononuclear cells, taken after pregnancy.

The CDR3 region has the DNA TGCGCCAACAGCTTGGAGGCTAGCGGGAGCTACGAGCAGTACTTC. The encoded protein is CANSLEASGSYEQYF. The chain joins TRBV5-1 to TRBJ2-7; the match to TRBD2 covers 10 bases. This CDR3 is built from 15 residues. Germline V gene data show CDR1 as SGHRS and CDR2 as YFSETQ.